This T cell receptor (beta chain) was recovered during a study of T cells in Graves' hyperthyroidism and ophthalmopathy (dated by TCRdb to the late 2010s). About the study as a whole: Peripheral blood samples were taken at initial diagnosis, before any treatment was given. TCR V-J signatures able to tell the groups apart were searched for in a discovery cohort of 95 to 100 patients, of whom over 40 had Graves' ophthalmopathy and roughly 57 had stable Graves' hyperthyroidism. Prospective prediction of ophthalmopathy was tested in an independent validation cohort consisting of 18 to 20 hyperthyroidism patients and some 16 patients who later progressed to ophthalmopathy. The approximately 90 discovery patients were randomly split 7:3 into training and test sets. The study also compared thyroid tissue and blood T-cell repertoires from several Graves' hyperthyroidism patients. Once sampling was done, hyperthyroidism patients were given methimazole at a starting dose of 30 mg daily, whereas ophthalmopathy patients were given high-dose intravenous methylprednisolone. The paper describes TCR Vbeta CDR3 sequencing of 140 or so peripheral blood samples, made up of 43 ophthalmopathy patients, more than 70 hyperthyroidism patients and roughly 17 progressor patients.

Hyperthyroidism patients were newly diagnosed, with disease duration under 2 months, and aged 18 to 65 years. Any patient with an uncontrolled infection, another autoimmune disease, pregnancy or lactation was excluded. Diagnoses were established on the basis of clinical symptoms, serum thyroxine and TRAb, thyroid ultrasound, and orbital computed tomography. For progressor patients, blood was drawn at the first diagnosis of hyperthyroidism, before any ophthalmopathy symptoms had appeared. PBMCs were isolated from about 10 ml of fresh peripheral blood by Ficoll-Paque density gradient centrifugation. Progressor patients were first diagnosed with Graves' hyperthyroidism and then developed ophthalmopathy during follow-up. Total RNA was extracted with Trizol reagent, and quality was checked on an Agilent 2100 Bioanalyzer. The TCR beta CDR3 regions were amplified from the RNA transcripts. For the first round of RT-PCR on the TCR CDR3, the HTBI primer set was used together with the Qiagen OneStep RT-PCR kit. Libraries were constructed in a second round of multiplex PCR, after which size selection and purification were performed. Paired-end sequencing of the libraries was performed with 100 bp reads on an Illumina HiSeq2000. In the source study's methods: SOAPnuke was used to process the raw data, removing reads that contained adapters or uncalled bases, had a mean Phred below 15, or lacked an exact match to the constant primer or identifier. COPE v1.2.5 was used to merge the high-quality paired reads, and each unique nucleotide sequence was defined as a clonotype. MiTCR v1.1 was used to align the clonotypes against IMGT TRBV, TRBD and TRBJ reference segments. The analysis included only V-J combinations with a frequency above 0.0001, which together covered roughly 99% of the repertoires. The TCS score was defined as F50 (clonal expansion) divided by E x V (chaos), with BLOSUM62-based TCRdist calculated between CDR3 peptides within each V-J. Welch's t-statistics and random forest reduced 450 to 600 V-J features to roughly 13, which were used in a naive Bayes classifier (R e1071). Using fastp at Q25 and MiXCR, TCRdb reprocessed the public reads and kept productive beta chains. Duplicate CDR3 protein sequences are folded into a single record with the most common DNA and genes. What appears here as the V and J calls and clone size reflects TCRdb's work, not the paper's. The sample has about 720,000 distinct CDR3 sequences on record, approximately 19% of them singletons. Together, the top ten hold over 15% of the sample.

Between the V and J ends, shortened by 3 bases and 2 bases respectively, the junction contains 11 bases. The CDR3 has 15 amino acids, counting the end cysteine and phenylalanine. CDR3 DNA is the only sequence kept; it has 45 bases, read in frame from the first base. A remark on this clonotype: Its antigen target is currently unknown. Within one base of it there is no much larger clone, and no base qualities were kept.

General study outcomes and caveats: Sample size was not statistically predetermined, and investigators were not blinded to group allocation. Ophthalmopathy was separated from stable hyperthyroidism by a 13 V-J signature model, with 87.88% sensitivity and approximately 81% specificity obtained in cross-validation and 80%/75% obtained in testing. In validation, progression to ophthalmopathy was predicted by the model with 70.59% sensitivity and around 75% specificity, a median of 6.5 months before onset. Most expanded thyroid clonotypes (frequency above 0.001) were also detected in blood, suggesting blood repertoires may reflect thyroid immune responses.

The TCR was taken from a woman between 45 and 65 years old with Graves' hyperthyroidism that later progressed to Graves' ophthalmopathy. The chain employs TRBV12-3 or TRBV12-4 and TRBJ2-1; 5 matching bases give a weak D call of TRBD2. The sample was blood. CDR3 region: CASSFGGLTYNEQFF. The DNA is as follows: TGTGCCAGCAGTTTTGGAGGACTGACCTACAATGAGCAGTTCTTC.